The clone carrying this T cell receptor beta chain occurred a few times. Study processing details: By means of reference gene primer amplification, nucleated cell counts were estimated. Produced via immunoSEQ multiplex PCR; TCRdb's table is partial and in-frame only. Clonal size and the V and J genes are those of that table, whereas D and trimming came from the DNA. The sample has roughly 30,000 clones; 88% are singletons. The record originates from a study of blood T cell repertoires in COVID-19. Study as a whole: The origin of the acute and convalescent COVID-19 samples was the United States, Italy and Spain.

Seattle researchers signed up patients amid active infection and tracked them longitudinally. Trimming stripped 6 bases from V and 0 bases from J, with 6 bases between. This CDR3 contains 14 residues. In germline, CDR1 is MDHEN, CDR2 SYDVKM. Sequencing was performed on peripheral blood. The sequence was collected from a man in his sixties with COVID-19, enrolled during active disease. The V call is TRBV28, the J call TRBJ1-6; D ambiguous. The CDR3 nucleotides are TGTGCCAGCAGACCTAGCTCCTATAATTCACCCCTCCACTTT. Its protein is CASRPSSYNSPLHF.